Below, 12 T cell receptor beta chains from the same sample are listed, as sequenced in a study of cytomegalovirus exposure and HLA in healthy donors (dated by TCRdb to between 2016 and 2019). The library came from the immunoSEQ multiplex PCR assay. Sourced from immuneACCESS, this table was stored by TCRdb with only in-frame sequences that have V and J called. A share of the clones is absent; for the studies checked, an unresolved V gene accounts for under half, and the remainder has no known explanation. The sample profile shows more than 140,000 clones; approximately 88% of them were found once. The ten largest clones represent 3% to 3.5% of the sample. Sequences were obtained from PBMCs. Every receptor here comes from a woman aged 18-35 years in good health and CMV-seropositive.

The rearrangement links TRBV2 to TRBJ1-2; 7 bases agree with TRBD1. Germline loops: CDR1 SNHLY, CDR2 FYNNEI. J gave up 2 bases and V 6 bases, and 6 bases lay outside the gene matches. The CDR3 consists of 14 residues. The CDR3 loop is CASRGDSGNYGYTF. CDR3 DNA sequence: TGTGCCAGCAGAGGGGACAGTGGAAACTATGGCTACACCTTC.

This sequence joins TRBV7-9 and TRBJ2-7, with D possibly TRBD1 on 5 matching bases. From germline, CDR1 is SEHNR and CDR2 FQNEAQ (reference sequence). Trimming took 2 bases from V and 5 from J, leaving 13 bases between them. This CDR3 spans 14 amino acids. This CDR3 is CASSLTRDWDEQYF. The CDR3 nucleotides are TGTGCCAGCAGCTTAACCAGGGATTGGGACGAGCAGTACTTC.

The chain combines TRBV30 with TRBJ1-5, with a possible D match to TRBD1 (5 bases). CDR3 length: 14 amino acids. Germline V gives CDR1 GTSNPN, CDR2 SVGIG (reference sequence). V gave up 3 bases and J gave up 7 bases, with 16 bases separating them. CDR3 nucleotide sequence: TGTGCCTGGAGGCTCGCAGGGTCAGGACAGCCCCAGCATTTT. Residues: CAWRLAGSGQPQHF.

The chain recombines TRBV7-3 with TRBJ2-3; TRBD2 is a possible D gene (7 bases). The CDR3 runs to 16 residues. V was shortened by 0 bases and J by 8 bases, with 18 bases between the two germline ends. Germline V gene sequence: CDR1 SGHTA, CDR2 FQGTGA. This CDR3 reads CASSLTFGLGGPTQYF. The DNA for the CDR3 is TGTGCCAGCAGCTTAACATTTGGTCTGGGGGGGCCTACGCAGTATTTT.

This chain's CDR3 is CASSLEFGEGYGYTF. The DNA of the CDR3 is TGTGCCAGCAGCTTAGAGTTTGGGGAGGGGTATGGCTACACCTTC. The genes are TRBV7-2 and TRBJ1-2; perhaps TRBD1 as D (5 bases). V was pared by 1 base and J by 5 bases, with 14 bases between. This CDR3 region has 15 residues. The germline V gene has CDR1 SGHTA and CDR2 FQGNSA.

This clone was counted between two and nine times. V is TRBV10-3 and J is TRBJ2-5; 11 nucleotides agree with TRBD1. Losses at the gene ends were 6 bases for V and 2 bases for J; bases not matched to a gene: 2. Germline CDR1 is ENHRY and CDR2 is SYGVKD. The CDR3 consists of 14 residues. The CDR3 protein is CAIRGDRGQETQYF. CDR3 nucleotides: TGTGCCATCAGGGGGGACAGGGGGCAAGAGACCCAGTACTTC.

The CDR3 nucleotides are TGCGCCAGCAGCTTGCGAGGAAACTATGGCTACACCTTC. Its protein product is CASSLRGNYGYTF. The gene calls are TRBV5-1 and TRBJ1-2; D gene ambiguous. CDR1 SGHRS and CDR2 YFSETQ come from the germline V gene. This CDR3 contains 13 residues. Trimming pared 1 base from V and 2 bases from J, leaving 6 bases between.

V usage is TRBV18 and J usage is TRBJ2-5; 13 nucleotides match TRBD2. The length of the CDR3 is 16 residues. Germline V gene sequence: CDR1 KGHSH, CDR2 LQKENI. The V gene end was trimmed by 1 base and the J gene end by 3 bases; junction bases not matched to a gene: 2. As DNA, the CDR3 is TGTGCCAGCTCACCACGGACTAGCGGGAGAAAAGAGACCCAGTACTTC. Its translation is CASSPRTSGRKETQYF.

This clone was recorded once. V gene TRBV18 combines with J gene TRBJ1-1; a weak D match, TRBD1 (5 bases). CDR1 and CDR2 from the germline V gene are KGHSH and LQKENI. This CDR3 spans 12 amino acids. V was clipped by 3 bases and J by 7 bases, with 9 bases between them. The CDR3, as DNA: TGTGCCAGCTCACCGGTGGGGGGTGAAGCTTTCTTT. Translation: CASSPVGGEAFF. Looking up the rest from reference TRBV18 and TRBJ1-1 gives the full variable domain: NAGVMQNPRHLVRRRGQEARLRCSPMKGHSHVYWYRQLPEEGLKFMVYLQKENIIDESGMPKERFSAEFPKEGPSILRIQQVVRGDSAAYFCASSPVGGEAFFGQGTRLTVV.

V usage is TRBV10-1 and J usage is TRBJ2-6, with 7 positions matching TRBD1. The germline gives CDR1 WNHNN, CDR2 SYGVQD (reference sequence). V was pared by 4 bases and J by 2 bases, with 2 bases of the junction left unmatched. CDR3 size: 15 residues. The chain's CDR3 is CASSGQGPGANVLTF. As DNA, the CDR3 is TGCGCCAGCAGTGGACAGGGCCCTGGGGCCAACGTCCTGACTTTC.

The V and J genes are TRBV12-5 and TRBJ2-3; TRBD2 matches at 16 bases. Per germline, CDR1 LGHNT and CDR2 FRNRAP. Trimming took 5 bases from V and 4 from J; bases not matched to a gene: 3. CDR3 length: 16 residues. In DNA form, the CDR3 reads TGTGCTAGTGGTCCCGGGACTAGCGGGAGGGCAGATACGCAGTATTTT. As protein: CASGPGTSGRADTQYF. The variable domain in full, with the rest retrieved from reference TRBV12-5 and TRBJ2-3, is DARVTQTPRHKVTEMGQEVTMRCQPILGHNTVFWYRQTMMQGLELLAYFRNRAPLDDSGMPKDRFSAEMPDATLATLKIQPSEPRDSAVYFCASGPGTSGRADTQYFGPGTRLTVL.

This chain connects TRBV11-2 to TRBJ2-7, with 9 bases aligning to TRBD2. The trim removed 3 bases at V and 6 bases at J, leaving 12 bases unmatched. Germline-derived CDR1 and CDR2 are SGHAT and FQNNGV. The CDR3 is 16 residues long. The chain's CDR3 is CASSFLAGRSSVEQYF. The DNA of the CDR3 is TGTGCCAGCAGCTTTCTAGCGGGAAGGAGTTCTGTCGAGCAGTACTTC. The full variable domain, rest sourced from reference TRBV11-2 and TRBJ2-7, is EAGVAQSPRYKIIEKRQSVAFWCNPISGHATLYWYQQILGQGPKLLIQFQNNGVVDDSQLPKDRFSAERLKGVDSTLKIQPAKLEDSAVYLCASSFLAGRSSVEQYFGPGTRLTVT.